One and the same sample provided the 6 T cell receptor beta chains below, sequenced in a study of cytomegalovirus exposure and HLA in healthy donors. Primers for the PCR totalled 60 Vbeta and 13 Jbeta. TCRdb's copy holds only in-frame clones and misses some; the assay was immunoSEQ multiplex PCR. The table lists just over 85,000 clones, around 75% of them singletons. Sequencing used PBMCs. These receptors all come from a man in his forties or fifties in good health and CMV-seronegative.

Only one count was recorded for this clone. CDR3 protein: CASSLAVGQGIYGYTF. The CDR3 DNA follows: TGTGCCAGCAGCTTGGCGGTGGGACAGGGAATCTATGGCTACACCTTC. The V gene is TRBV5-5, the J gene TRBJ1-2; TRBD1 matches at 9 bases. The germline V gene has CDR1 SGHKS and CDR2 YYEKEE (reference sequence). The trim removed 0 bases at V and 4 bases at J, leaving 7 bases unmatched. The CDR3 is 16 residues long.

The chain combines TRBV4-2 with TRBJ2-7; 7 positions agree with TRBD1. The CDR3 sequence is 15 residues long. J lost 1 base, V lost 1 base, and 4 bases had no gene match. Germline V lookup: CDR1 LGHNA, CDR2 YNFKEQ. CDR3 sequence (DNA): TGTGCCAGCAGCCAAGTGGGACAGCCGTCCTACGAGCAGTACTTC. It translates to CASSQVGQPSYEQYF.

The V and J genes are TRBV2 and TRBJ1-2, with D possibly being TRBD1 (6 bases). The V gene's germline CDR1 is SNHLY and CDR2 FYNNEI. Trimming pared 5 bases from V and 8 bases from J, leaving 21 bases between. The CDR3 length is 15 residues. The CDR3 DNA reads TGTGCCAGCAGTCTTCTAACGGACAGCCCTCCAGGCTACACCTTC. Encoded protein: CASSLLTDSPPGYTF. Drawing the rest from reference TRBV2 and TRBJ1-2, the complete variable domain is EPEVTQTPSHQVTQMGQEVILRCVPISNHLYFYWYRQILGQKVEFLVSFYNNEISEKSEIFDDQFSVERPDGSNFTLKIRSTKLEDSAMYFCASSLLTDSPPGYTFGSGTRLTVV.

J is TRBJ2-3 and V is TRBV5-4, with D possibly TRBD1 on 6 matching bases. V was trimmed by 5 bases and J by 5 bases, leaving 15 bases between them. Germline CDR1 SGHNT, CDR2 YYREEE (reference sequence). The CDR3 has 14 amino acids. The CDR3 spells CASRPDSKGDTQYF. As DNA, the CDR3 is TGTGCCAGCAGACCGGACAGCAAAGGAGATACGCAGTATTTT.

The rearrangement uses TRBV11-2 and TRBJ2-3; TRBD1 aligns across 10 bases. Germline-derived CDR1 and CDR2 are SGHAT and FQNNGV. The CDR3 is 15 amino acids. Trimming cost V 4 bases and J 8 bases; bases outside gene matches: 9. CDR3 DNA sequence: TGTGCCAGCAGCTCCGGGACAGGGGTATTAAGTACGCAGTATTTT. Encoded protein: CASSSGTGVLSTQYF.

The chain joins TRBV7-9 to TRBJ1-2; D unclear. The CDR3 is made up of 16 amino acids. Deletions cut 4 bases from V and 1 base from J, with 16 bases between. The germline V gene encodes CDR1 SEHNR and CDR2 FQNEAQ (reference sequence). In DNA form, the CDR3 reads TGTGCCAGCAGCTCCCTCCCCGCAGGCATTAACTATGGCTACACCTTC. This codes for CASSSLPAGINYGYTF.